This T cell receptor beta chain originates from a study of shared clonotypes between healthy human individuals. The table came from immunoSEQ multiplex PCR; TCRdb's copy has only in-frame clones and leaves some out. The sample holds 550,000 to 850,000 clones, approximately 79% seen once. Donors were healthy HIV-negative adults without recent acute infections or vaccinations. Sequencing was carried out using memory CD4+ T cells sorted from blood. Subset in this sample: CD45RA-negative fraction. The receptor was derived from a woman between 25 and 40 years old in good health.

The CDR3, as DNA: TGTGCCAGTCAGCGATCCCGGACAGTTTCTGGAAACACCATATATTTT. It codes for CASQRSRTVSGNTIYF. This chain links TRBV19 with TRBJ1-3, with D perhaps TRBD1 (6 bases). The CDR3 is made up of 16 amino acids. Trimming took 8 bases from V and 1 from J, leaving 18 bases between them. Germline loops: CDR1 LNHDA, CDR2 SQIVND (reference sequence).